The clone carrying this TCR beta chain has at least ten counts. The antigen is undetermined. This specimen belongs to a study of glioma-infiltrating T cells. Broader study findings: Only very few CDR3 sequences appeared in both tissue and blood. Gliomas, especially low-grade, showed above-expected tissue-blood divergence; non-neoplastic patients showed below.

TCR alpha and beta CDR3 regions were amplified from RNA using iRepertoire nested multiplex PCR. Input was roughly 100-450 ng of tissue mRNA or PBMC total RNA. TCRdb passed the multiplex PCR reads through MiXCR, listing each CDR3 protein once. This table has some 110,000 distinct CDR3 sequences, 20% to 25% appearing once. The V gene lost 5 bases and the J gene lost 4 bases, with 7 bases spanning the gap. CDR1 is LNHDA and CDR2 is SQIVND in the germline V gene (reference sequence). The CDR3 sequence is 12 residues long. The sequence came from a human donor with low-grade glioma or glioblastoma, undergoing nonglioma brain surgery, or in good health (not recorded which). Sequences were obtained from glioma tissue, nonneoplastic brain tissue, or PBMCs (not recorded which). This rearrangement joins TRBV19 to TRBJ2-3; D is unresolved. CDR3 nucleotides: TGTGCCAGTAGTCTCGAGGCAGATACGCAGTATTTT. It is translated as CASSLEADTQYF. Complete variable domain (other parts from reference TRBV19 and TRBJ2-3): DGGITQSPKYLFRKEGQNVTLSCEQNLNHDAMYWYRQDPGQGLRLIYYSQIVNDFQKGDIAEGYSVSREKKESFPLTVTSAQKNPTAFYLCASSLEADTQYFGPGTRLTVL.